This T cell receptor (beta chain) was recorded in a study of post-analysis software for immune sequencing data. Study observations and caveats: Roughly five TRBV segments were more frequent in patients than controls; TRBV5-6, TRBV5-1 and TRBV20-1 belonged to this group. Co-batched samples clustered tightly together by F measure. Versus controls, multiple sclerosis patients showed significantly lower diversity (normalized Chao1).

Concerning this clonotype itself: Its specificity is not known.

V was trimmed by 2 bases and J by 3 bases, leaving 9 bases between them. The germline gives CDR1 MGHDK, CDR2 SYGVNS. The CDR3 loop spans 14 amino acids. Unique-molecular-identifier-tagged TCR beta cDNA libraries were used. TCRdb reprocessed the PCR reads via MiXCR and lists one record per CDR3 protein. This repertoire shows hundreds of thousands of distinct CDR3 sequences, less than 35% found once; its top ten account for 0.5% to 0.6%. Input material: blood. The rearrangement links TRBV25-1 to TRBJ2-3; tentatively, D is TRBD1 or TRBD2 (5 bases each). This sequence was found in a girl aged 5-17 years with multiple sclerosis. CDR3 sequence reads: CASSEHRRTDTQYF. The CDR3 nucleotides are TGTGCCAGCAGTGAACACAGGAGGACAGATACGCAGTATTTT.